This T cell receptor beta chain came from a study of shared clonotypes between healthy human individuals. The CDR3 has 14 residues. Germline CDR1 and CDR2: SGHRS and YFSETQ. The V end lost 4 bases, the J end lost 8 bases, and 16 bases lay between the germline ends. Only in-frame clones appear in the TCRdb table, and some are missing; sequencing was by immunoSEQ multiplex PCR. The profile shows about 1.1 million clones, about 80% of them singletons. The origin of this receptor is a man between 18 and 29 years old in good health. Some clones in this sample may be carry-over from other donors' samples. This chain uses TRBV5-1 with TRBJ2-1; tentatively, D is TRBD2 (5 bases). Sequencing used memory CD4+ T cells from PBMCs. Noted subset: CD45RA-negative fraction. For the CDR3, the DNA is TGCGCCAGCAGCCGGGCCACCGGGAACTATGAGCAGTTCTTC. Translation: CASSRATGNYEQFF.